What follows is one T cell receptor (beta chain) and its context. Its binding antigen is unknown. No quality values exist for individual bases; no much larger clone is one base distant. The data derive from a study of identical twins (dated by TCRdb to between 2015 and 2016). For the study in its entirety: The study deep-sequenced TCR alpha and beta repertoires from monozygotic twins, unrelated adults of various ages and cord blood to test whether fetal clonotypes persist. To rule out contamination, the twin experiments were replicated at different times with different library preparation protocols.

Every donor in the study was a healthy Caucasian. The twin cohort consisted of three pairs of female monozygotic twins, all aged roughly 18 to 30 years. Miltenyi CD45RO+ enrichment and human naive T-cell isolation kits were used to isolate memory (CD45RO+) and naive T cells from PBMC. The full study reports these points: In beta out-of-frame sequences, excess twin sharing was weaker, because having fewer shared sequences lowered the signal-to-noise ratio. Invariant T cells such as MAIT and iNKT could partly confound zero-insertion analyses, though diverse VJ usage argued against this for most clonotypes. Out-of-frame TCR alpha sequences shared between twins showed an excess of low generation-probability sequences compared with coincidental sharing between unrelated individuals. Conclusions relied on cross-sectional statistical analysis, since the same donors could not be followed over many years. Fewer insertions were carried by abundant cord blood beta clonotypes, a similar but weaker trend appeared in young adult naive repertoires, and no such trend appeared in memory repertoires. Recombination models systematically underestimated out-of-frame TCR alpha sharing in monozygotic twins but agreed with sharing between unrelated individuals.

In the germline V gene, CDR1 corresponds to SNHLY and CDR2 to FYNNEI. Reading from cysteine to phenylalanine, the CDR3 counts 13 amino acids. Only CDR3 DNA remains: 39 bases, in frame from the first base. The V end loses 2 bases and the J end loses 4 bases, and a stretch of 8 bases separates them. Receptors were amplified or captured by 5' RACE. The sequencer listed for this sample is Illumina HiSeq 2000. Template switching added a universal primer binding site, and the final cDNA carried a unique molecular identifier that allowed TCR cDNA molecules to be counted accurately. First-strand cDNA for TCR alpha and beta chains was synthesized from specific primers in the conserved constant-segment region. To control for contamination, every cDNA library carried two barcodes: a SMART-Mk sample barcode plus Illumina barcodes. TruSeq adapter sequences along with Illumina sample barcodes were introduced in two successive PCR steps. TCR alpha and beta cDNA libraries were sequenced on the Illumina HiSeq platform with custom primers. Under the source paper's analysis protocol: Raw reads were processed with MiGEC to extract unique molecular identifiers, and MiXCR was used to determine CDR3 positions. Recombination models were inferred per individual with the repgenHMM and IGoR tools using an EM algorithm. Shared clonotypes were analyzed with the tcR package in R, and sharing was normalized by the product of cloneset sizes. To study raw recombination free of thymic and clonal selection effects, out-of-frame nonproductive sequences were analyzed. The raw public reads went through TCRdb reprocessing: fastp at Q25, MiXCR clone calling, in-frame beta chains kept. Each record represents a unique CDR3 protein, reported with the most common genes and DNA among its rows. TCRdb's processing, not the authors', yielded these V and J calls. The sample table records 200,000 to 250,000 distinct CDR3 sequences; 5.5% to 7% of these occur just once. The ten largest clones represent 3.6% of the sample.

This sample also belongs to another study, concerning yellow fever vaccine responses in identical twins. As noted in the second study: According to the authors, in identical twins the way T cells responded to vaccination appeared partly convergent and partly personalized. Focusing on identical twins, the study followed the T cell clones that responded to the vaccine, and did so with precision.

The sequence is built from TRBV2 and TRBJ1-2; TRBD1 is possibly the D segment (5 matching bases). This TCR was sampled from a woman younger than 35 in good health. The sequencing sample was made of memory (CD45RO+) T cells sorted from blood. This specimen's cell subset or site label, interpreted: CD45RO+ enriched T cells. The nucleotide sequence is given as TGTGCCAGCAGTGAAAAGACAGCCTATGGCTACACCTTC. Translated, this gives CASSEKTAYGYTF.